Listed below are T cell receptor beta chains from one sample, sequenced in a study of tumor-infiltrating lymphocytes in primary liver carcinoma. Using its own MiXCR run on the multiplex PCR reads, TCRdb lists one record per CDR3 protein. The profile shows about 30,000 distinct CDR3 sequences, roughly 77% of them singletons. Input material: liver tumor tissue from sampling region 3. These TCRs come from a woman younger than 45 with primary liver carcinoma and hepatitis B virus infection. CDR3s include the opening cysteine and the closing phenylalanine or tryptophan. A D gene is named only where the DNA matches it firmly. The size entry is marked missing in some rows and otherwise reads once, few, many or a size class.

J gene: TRBJ2-1
V gene: TRBV12-3/TRBV12-4
clone size: -
D gene: TRBD2
CDR3 DNA: TGTGCTAGCAGCATGTCCGGGACTAGCGGATTTGAGCAGTTCTTC
CDR3 protein: CASSMSGTSGFEQFF

J gene: TRBJ2-5
V gene: TRBV11-2
clone size: -
D gene: -
CDR3 DNA: TGTGCCAGCAGCACAAGAACCGGGGGCGCGAATGAGACCCAGTATTTC
CDR3 protein: CASSTRTGGANETQYF

J gene: TRBJ2-4
V gene: TRBV6-5
clone size: -
D gene: -
CDR3 DNA: TGTGCCAGCAGTTACTACCTCCCCCCTGGGTACATTCAGTACTTC
CDR3 protein: CASSYYLPPGYIQYF

J gene: TRBJ2-3
V gene: TRBV11-2
clone size: many
D gene: -
CDR3 DNA: TGTGCCAGCAGCTGGGGGTCAGACACGCAGTATTTT
CDR3 protein: CASSWGSDTQYF

J gene: TRBJ2-3
V gene: TRBV11-2
clone size: -
D gene: TRBD2
CDR3 DNA: TGTACCAGCAGCCCGAATCGCGGGAGCTGGTTAGCAGATACGCAGTATTTT
CDR3 protein: CTSSPNRGSWLADTQYF

J gene: TRBJ1-2
V gene: TRBV4-3
clone size: -
D gene: -
CDR3 DNA: TGCGTCAGCAGCGCTGAATCGGAGATCTATGGCTACACCTTC
CDR3 protein: CVSSAESEIYGYTF

J gene: TRBJ2-3
V gene: TRBV12-3/TRBV12-4
clone size: -
D gene: -
CDR3 DNA: TGTGCCTGCACCTCCAGAGGGTCAGATACGCAATATTTT
CDR3 protein: CACTSRGSDTQYF

J gene: TRBJ2-5
V gene: TRBV30
clone size: many
D gene: -
CDR3 DNA: TGTGCCTGGAGTGTACATCAGGGAGAGACCCAGTACTTC
CDR3 protein: CAWSVHQGETQYF

J gene: TRBJ2-2
V gene: TRBV6-1
clone size: -
D gene: -
CDR3 DNA: TGTGCCTGCAGTGAAACCGTTCCCGGGGGCGCCGCGAACACCGGGAAGCTGTTTTTT
CDR3 protein: CACSETVPGGAANTGKLFF

J gene: TRBJ2-1
V gene: TRBV5-4
clone size: -
D gene: TRBD2
CDR3 DNA: TGTGCCGGCAGCCCGCAAGCGGGAGGAATCGATGCGCAGTTCTTC
CDR3 protein: CAGSPQAGGIDAQFF

J gene: TRBJ2-1
V gene: TRBV11-2
clone size: -
D gene: -
CDR3 DNA: TGTACCAGCAGCTTTGGGCGTAGCTCTAATGGGCAGTTCTTC
CDR3 protein: CTSSFGRSSNGQFF

J gene: TRBJ1-1
V gene: TRBV6-1
clone size: -
D gene: -
CDR3 DNA: TGTGTCAGCAGTGAATTTAGGTTTTACGCCTCTGAAGCTTTCTTT
CDR3 protein: CVSSEFRFYASEAFF

J gene: TRBJ1-1
V gene: TRBV29-1
clone size: -
D gene: -
CDR3 DNA: TGCAGCGTTGTACACAGCATAGCTTTCTTT
CDR3 protein: CSVVHSIAFF

J gene: TRBJ2-2
V gene: TRBV6-7
clone size: -
D gene: -
CDR3 DNA: TGTGCCAGCAGTTGGTGGGAATTGAACACCGGGGAGCTGTTTTTT
CDR3 protein: CASSWWELNTGELFF

J gene: TRBJ1-5
V gene: TRBV7-8
clone size: -
D gene: -
CDR3 DNA: TGTGCCAGCAGCTCGGCAGGCAATCAGCCCCAGCATTTT
CDR3 protein: CASSSAGNQPQHF

J gene: TRBJ2-3
V gene: TRBV12-3/TRBV12-4
clone size: -
D gene: -
CDR3 DNA: TGTGCCAGCAGGACCGACATGCGGACGCAGTATTTT
CDR3 protein: CASRTDMRTQYF

J gene: TRBJ2-5
V gene: TRBV12-3/TRBV12-4
clone size: -
D gene: -
CDR3 DNA: TGTGCCAGCAGCACCTACCCCGTTAACGAAGAGACCCAGTACTTC
CDR3 protein: CASSTYPVNEETQYF

J gene: TRBJ1-1
V gene: TRBV6-5
clone size: -
D gene: -
CDR3 DNA: TGTGCCTACAGTTACGGGGGCAGCGGAAGAGGAACTGAAGCCTTCTTT
CDR3 protein: CAYSYGGSGRGTEAFF

J gene: TRBJ1-1
V gene: TRBV4-2
clone size: few
D gene: -
CDR3 DNA: TGTGCCAGCAGCCAAGTTGGTACCGGACTGGGAAACACTGTAGCTTTCTTT
CDR3 protein: CASSQVGTGLGNTVAFF

J gene: TRBJ2-3
V gene: TRBV4-1
clone size: few
D gene: -
CDR3 DNA: TGCGCCAGCAGCCAGCTAGGCATAGCAGCTGAAGACTCGGATACGCAGTATTTT
CDR3 protein: CASSQLGIAAEDSDTQYF

J gene: TRBJ1-4
V gene: TRBV9
clone size: few
D gene: -
CDR3 DNA: TGTGCCAGCAGGGGGCCCCGAATGGACGAAAAACTGTTTTTT
CDR3 protein: CASRGPRMDEKLFF

J gene: TRBJ2-1
V gene: TRBV12-3/TRBV12-4
clone size: -
D gene: -
CDR3 DNA: TGTGCCGGCAGTTTAGGGTGCTACAATGAGCAGTTCTTC
CDR3 protein: CAGSLGCYNEQFF

J gene: TRBJ2-1
V gene: TRBV12-3/TRBV12-4
clone size: medium-sized
D gene: -
CDR3 DNA: TGTGCCAGCAGCTACGGACTGCGGGGCTACAATGAGCAGTTCTTC
CDR3 protein: CASSYGLRGYNEQFF

J gene: TRBJ2-7
V gene: TRBV4-3
clone size: -
D gene: -
CDR3 DNA: TGCGCCAGCAGCCAAGATCGATGGACGGGACGGAAGCAGTACTTC
CDR3 protein: CASSQDRWTGRKQYF

J gene: TRBJ1-3
V gene: TRBV6-5
clone size: -
D gene: -
CDR3 DNA: TGTGCCAGCAGCGCACGATCAGGCGGGTCCCGAAACACCATATGTTTT
CDR3 protein: CASSARSGGSRNTICF

J gene: TRBJ2-3
V gene: TRBV11-2
clone size: many
D gene: TRBD1
CDR3 DNA: TGTGCCAGCGGCCCACAGGGGTCAGACACAGATACGCAGTATTTT
CDR3 protein: CASGPQGSDTDTQYF

J gene: TRBJ2-3
V gene: TRBV12-3/TRBV12-4
clone size: -
D gene: -
CDR3 DNA: TGTGCCAGCAGAATGGGTGGGTCAACAGATACGCAGTATTTT
CDR3 protein: CASRMGGSTDTQYF

J gene: TRBJ1-1
V gene: TRBV11-2
clone size: -
D gene: -
CDR3 DNA: TGTGCCACTAGATATACAGAGGGGAGGGATGAAGCTTTCTTT
CDR3 protein: CATRYTEGRDEAFF

J gene: TRBJ2-1
V gene: TRBV12-3/TRBV12-4
clone size: -
D gene: -
CDR3 DNA: TGTACCACCAGCTATAGTGAGCGGTTCTTC
CDR3 protein: CTTSYSERFF

J gene: TRBJ2-2
V gene: TRBV11-1
clone size: -
D gene: -
CDR3 DNA: TGTGTCAGCAGCTTAGTGGGGAGTATGAACACCGGGGAACTGTTTTTT
CDR3 protein: CVSSLVGSMNTGELFF

J gene: TRBJ2-1
V gene: TRBV5-6
clone size: -
D gene: -
CDR3 DNA: TGTTCCAGCAGCTGGTCACCAAGCTCCTACAATGAGCAGTTCTTC
CDR3 protein: CSSSWSPSSYNEQFF

J gene: TRBJ2-1
V gene: TRBV10-2
clone size: -
D gene: -
CDR3 DNA: TGCGCCAATAGGGAGGCGGATGGGGAGCAGTTCTTC
CDR3 protein: CANREADGEQFF

J gene: TRBJ2-7
V gene: TRBV10-2
clone size: -
D gene: -
CDR3 DNA: TGCGCCAGCCGGACTTACTACGAGCAGTACTTC
CDR3 protein: CASRTYYEQYF

J gene: TRBJ1-1
V gene: TRBV11-2
clone size: -
D gene: -
CDR3 DNA: TGTGCCAGCAGCGCTCGGGACTGGGGGCGCGAGAGGTGGAGTAACACTGAAGCATTCTTT
CDR3 protein: CASSARDWGRERWSNTEAFF

J gene: TRBJ1-6
V gene: TRBV6-5
clone size: medium-sized
D gene: -
CDR3 DNA: TGTGCCAGCAGAAGAGGGGAGCATTCACCCCTCCACTTT
CDR3 protein: CASRRGEHSPLHF

J gene: TRBJ2-1
V gene: TRBV6-5
clone size: -
D gene: -
CDR3 DNA: TGTGCCAGCAGTTACCGACTAGGGAGCTCCTACAATGAGCAGTTCTTC
CDR3 protein: CASSYRLGSSYNEQFF

J gene: TRBJ2-1
V gene: TRBV4-2
clone size: -
D gene: -
CDR3 DNA: TGTGCCAGCAGCCAAGAGACGCAGTGGCCCTATGAGCTGTTCTTC
CDR3 protein: CASSQETQWPYELFF

J gene: TRBJ2-1
V gene: TRBV29-1
clone size: once
D gene: -
CDR3 DNA: TGCAGCGTTAAACCGGCAGGATCCGGCAATGAACAGTTCTTC
CDR3 protein: CSVKPAGSGNEQFF

J gene: TRBJ2-1
V gene: TRBV11-3
clone size: once
D gene: TRBD2
CDR3 DNA: TGTGCCAGGAGCTCGAGACTAGCGGGAGGAGAGCAGTTCTTC
CDR3 protein: CARSSRLAGGEQFF

J gene: TRBJ2-1
V gene: TRBV10-3
clone size: -
D gene: -
CDR3 DNA: TGTGCCATCAGTGCCGCGTCGACCCGGGATGAGCAGTTCTTC
CDR3 protein: CAISAASTRDEQFF

J gene: TRBJ2-3
V gene: TRBV24-1
clone size: -
D gene: -
CDR3 DNA: TGTGCCACCAGTGATTTCCTAGGGATGGGGGCAGATACGCAATATTTT
CDR3 protein: CATSDFLGMGADTQYF

J gene: TRBJ2-1
V gene: TRBV5-1
clone size: -
D gene: TRBD1
CDR3 DNA: TGCGCCAGCAGCATGGGACAGGGGTCCTACAATGAGAAGTTCTTC
CDR3 protein: CASSMGQGSYNEKFF

J gene: TRBJ2-1
V gene: TRBV29-1
clone size: -
D gene: -
CDR3 DNA: TGCGACGCCCTGAGGGACTACAATGAGCAGTTCTTC
CDR3 protein: CDALRDYNEQFF

J gene: TRBJ2-3
V gene: TRBV7-9
clone size: -
D gene: TRBD2
CDR3 DNA: TGTGACAGCAGCAAACTAGCGGGAGTAGGTGGTACGCGGTATTTT
CDR3 protein: CDSSKLAGVGGTRYF

J gene: TRBJ2-3
V gene: TRBV12-3/TRBV12-4
clone size: -
D gene: TRBD1
CDR3 DNA: TGTGTCAGCAGTATCCGACAGGGTGGCACAGATACGCAGTATTTT
CDR3 protein: CVSSIRQGGTDTQYF

J gene: TRBJ2-7
V gene: TRBV6-5
clone size: many
D gene: -
CDR3 DNA: TGTGCCAGCAGCCCTCACCCTGGGGGAGAGCAGTACTTC
CDR3 protein: CASSPHPGGEQYF

J gene: TRBJ2-1
V gene: TRBV10-2
clone size: -
D gene: -
CDR3 DNA: TGCGCCAGCAGTGTGGATGGCGAGAGCTCCCACAATGAGCAGTTCTTC
CDR3 protein: CASSVDGESSHNEQFF

J gene: TRBJ1-2
V gene: TRBV5-4
clone size: -
D gene: -
CDR3 DNA: TGTGCCAACAACCGCCAGGGAGTAATTGGGGGCTACACCTTC
CDR3 protein: CANNRQGVIGGYTF

J gene: TRBJ2-2
V gene: TRBV4-1
clone size: few
D gene: -
CDR3 DNA: TGCGCCAGCAGCCAAGTAGACATGGGATTTCCGACCGGGGAGCTGTTTTTT
CDR3 protein: CASSQVDMGFPTGELFF

J gene: TRBJ2-1
V gene: TRBV29-1
clone size: -
D gene: -
CDR3 DNA: TGCAGCGACCTAAGGGATTACAATGAGCAGTTATTC
CDR3 protein: CSDLRDYNEQLF